A selection of T cell receptor beta chains follows, all from one sample in a study of T cells in Graves' hyperthyroidism and ophthalmopathy. TCRdb recomputed calls from the multiplex PCR reads with MiXCR, one row per CDR3 protein. The table includes approximately 490,000 distinct CDR3 sequences, less than 25% detected once. The sample consisted of blood. The source of these receptors is a woman aged 70-85 years with Graves' ophthalmopathy. CDR3s include the opening cysteine and the closing phenylalanine or tryptophan. Each record gives: V gene, D gene, J gene, clone size, CDR3 DNA, CDR3 protein. The D gene is left open where the match is weak. Some rows mark clone size as missing; the rest say once, few, many or name a class of expanded clone.

v_gene: TRBV7-2
d_gene: NA
j_gene: TRBJ1-4
abundance: NA
CDR3nt: TGTGCCAGCAGCTTAGTAGCAGCTGTTAATGAAAAACTGTTTTTT
CDR3aa: CASSLVAAVNEKLFF

v_gene: TRBV7-2
d_gene: TRBD2
j_gene: TRBJ2-7
abundance: many
CDR3nt: TGTGCCAGCAGCTTAGGGGGGGGACTAGCGGGAGGCGGAGCGGGGTACGAGCAGTACTTC
CDR3aa: CASSLGGGLAGGGAGYEQYF

v_gene: TRBV28
d_gene: NA
j_gene: TRBJ2-7
abundance: few
CDR3nt: TGTGCCAGCAGTCCGCGAACCCTCTACGAGCAGTACTTC
CDR3aa: CASSPRTLYEQYF

v_gene: TRBV27
d_gene: TRBD1
j_gene: TRBJ2-7
abundance: many
CDR3nt: TGTGCCAGCAGTTCCAAGGAACAGGGGTACCACGAGCAGTACTTC
CDR3aa: CASSSKEQGYHEQYF

v_gene: TRBV6-1
d_gene: NA
j_gene: TRBJ1-2
abundance: many
CDR3nt: TGTGCCAGCAGCCTAACAGACTCTGGCTACACCTTC
CDR3aa: CASSLTDSGYTF

v_gene: TRBV6-1
d_gene: TRBD2
j_gene: TRBJ2-1
abundance: once
CDR3nt: TGTGCCACCGGGGCTAGCGGGTACAACAATGAGCAGTTCTTC
CDR3aa: CATGASGYNNEQFF

v_gene: TRBV2
d_gene: TRBD2
j_gene: TRBJ2-6
abundance: many
CDR3nt: TGTGCCAGCAGACCTATAGCGGGAGGTGGCTCTGGGGCCAACGTCCTGACTTTC
CDR3aa: CASRPIAGGGSGANVLTF

v_gene: TRBV10-3
d_gene: TRBD2
j_gene: TRBJ2-2
abundance: few
CDR3nt: TGTGCCATCAGACTAGCGGGAGACTCCGGGGAGCTGTTTTTT
CDR3aa: CAIRLAGDSGELFF

v_gene: TRBV7-8
d_gene: NA
j_gene: TRBJ1-2
abundance: NA
CDR3nt: TGTGCCAGCAGCCCCCGTCGGTCCGGGGCCCGAAACTATGGCTACACCTTC
CDR3aa: CASSPRRSGARNYGYTF

v_gene: TRBV20-1
d_gene: NA
j_gene: TRBJ1-2
abundance: NA
CDR3nt: TGCAGTGTTGGGGCTAACTATGGCTACACCTTC
CDR3aa: CSVGANYGYTF

v_gene: TRBV2
d_gene: NA
j_gene: TRBJ2-4
abundance: many
CDR3nt: TGTGCCAGCACCCTAAGGGGGGACGGGTTAGCCAAAAACATTCAGTACTTC
CDR3aa: CASTLRGDGLAKNIQYF

v_gene: TRBV6-5
d_gene: NA
j_gene: TRBJ2-5
abundance: few
CDR3nt: TGTGCCAGCAGTTACAACGAAGAGACCCAGTACTTC
CDR3aa: CASSYNEETQYF

v_gene: TRBV6-9
d_gene: NA
j_gene: TRBJ1-6
abundance: NA
CDR3nt: TGTGCCAGCAGTTACGGGGCAGTAGGTGGATCACCCCTCCACTTT
CDR3aa: CASSYGAVGGSPLHF

v_gene: TRBV7-2
d_gene: TRBD1
j_gene: TRBJ2-5
abundance: few
CDR3nt: TGTGCCAGCAGCTTAGGAGGGACAGGGATCGGGGAGACCCAGTACTTC
CDR3aa: CASSLGGTGIGETQYF

v_gene: TRBV28
d_gene: TRBD2
j_gene: TRBJ2-1
abundance: many
CDR3nt: TGTGCCAGCAGTTTTTCTAGCGGACGGCAGTTCTTC
CDR3aa: CASSFSSGRQFF

v_gene: TRBV14
d_gene: NA
j_gene: TRBJ2-1
abundance: NA
CDR3nt: TGTGCCAGCAGCCAACACGGACCTGAGCAGTTCTTC
CDR3aa: CASSQHGPEQFF

v_gene: TRBV19
d_gene: TRBD1
j_gene: TRBJ1-1
abundance: NA
CDR3nt: TGTGCCAGTACCCTGGGACAGGGAATGAACACTGAAGCTTTCTTT
CDR3aa: CASTLGQGMNTEAFF

v_gene: TRBV19
d_gene: NA
j_gene: TRBJ2-7
abundance: NA
CDR3nt: TGTGCCAGTAGTCTGTTTGGGACCGGCGAGCAGTACTTC
CDR3aa: CASSLFGTGEQYF

v_gene: TRBV29-1
d_gene: NA
j_gene: TRBJ2-1
abundance: NA
CDR3nt: TGCAGCGTATACCCTCTAGACCGAAATGAGCAGTTCTTC
CDR3aa: CSVYPLDRNEQFF

v_gene: TRBV6-1
d_gene: NA
j_gene: TRBJ2-1
abundance: NA
CDR3nt: TGTGCCAGCAGTACAGTAGGGGGTGAGCAGTTCTTC
CDR3aa: CASSTVGGEQFF

v_gene: TRBV5-5
d_gene: NA
j_gene: TRBJ2-3
abundance: few
CDR3nt: TGTGCCGCAGGGCGGGCGTTGGAGGATACGCAGTATTTT
CDR3aa: CAAGRALEDTQYF

v_gene: TRBV7-6
d_gene: NA
j_gene: TRBJ1-1
abundance: NA
CDR3nt: TGTGCCAACAGCCAATCCCCGGGGCAAATGCTACTGAACACTGAAGCTTTCTTT
CDR3aa: CANSQSPGQMLLNTEAFF

v_gene: TRBV28
d_gene: NA
j_gene: TRBJ1-2
abundance: NA
CDR3nt: TGTGCCAGCAGTTTTCTTAGGGGCGGAGGCTACACCTTC
CDR3aa: CASSFLRGGGYTF

v_gene: TRBV11-2
d_gene: NA
j_gene: TRBJ1-1
abundance: few
CDR3nt: TGTGCCAGCAGCTCCGAGGGTTGGGGCACTGAAGCTTTCTTT
CDR3aa: CASSSEGWGTEAFF

v_gene: TRBV20-1
d_gene: TRBD2
j_gene: TRBJ2-7
abundance: NA
CDR3nt: TGCAGTGCCAGGACTAGCGGGAGCTCCTACGAGCAGTACTTC
CDR3aa: CSARTSGSSYEQYF

v_gene: TRBV7-3
d_gene: NA
j_gene: TRBJ2-2
abundance: few
CDR3nt: TGTGCCAGCAGCTCCCATTGGGGGAGTAACACCGGGGAGCTGTTTTTT
CDR3aa: CASSSHWGSNTGELFF

v_gene: TRBV19
d_gene: NA
j_gene: TRBJ1-1
abundance: few
CDR3nt: TGTGCCAGTAGTACAAACAGGAACACTGAAGCTTTCTTT
CDR3aa: CASSTNRNTEAFF

v_gene: TRBV27
d_gene: NA
j_gene: TRBJ1-5
abundance: many
CDR3nt: TGTGCCAGCAGTTCGGGACCGGGCCGCAATCAGCCCCAGCATTTT
CDR3aa: CASSSGPGRNQPQHF

v_gene: TRBV6-6
d_gene: TRBD1
j_gene: TRBJ1-2
abundance: NA
CDR3nt: TGTGCCAGCAGTTACGATCCAGGGGGCGTCTATGGCTACACCTTC
CDR3aa: CASSYDPGGVYGYTF

v_gene: TRBV19
d_gene: TRBD2
j_gene: TRBJ2-1
abundance: NA
CDR3nt: TGTGCCAGTACCCCTGTAGCGGGAGCCCTCAATGAGCAGTTCTTC
CDR3aa: CASTPVAGALNEQFF

v_gene: TRBV13
d_gene: NA
j_gene: TRBJ2-3
abundance: few
CDR3nt: TGTGCCAGCCTCCGTCAGGGACCCACAGATACGCAGTATTTT
CDR3aa: CASLRQGPTDTQYF

v_gene: TRBV4-1
d_gene: TRBD1
j_gene: TRBJ2-2
abundance: NA
CDR3nt: TGCGCCAGCAGCCTGGAGCAGGGGGCCGTTGGCGCCGGGGAGCTGTTTTTT
CDR3aa: CASSLEQGAVGAGELFF

v_gene: TRBV11-2
d_gene: NA
j_gene: TRBJ2-7
abundance: NA
CDR3nt: TGTGCCAGCAGCTTAGCTGTTCTTGGGGGACCCCTCACCTACGAGCAGTACTTC
CDR3aa: CASSLAVLGGPLTYEQYF